Listed below are T cell receptor beta chains from one sample, sequenced in a study of CD8 T cells in Susac syndrome. TCRdb reprocessed the immunoSEQ multiplex PCR reads via MiXCR and lists one record per CDR3 protein. The sample yields roughly 86,000 distinct CDR3 sequences, roughly 96% seen once. Sample: CD8+ T cells from PBMCs. These receptors all stem from a human donor with Susac syndrome. CDR3s include the opening cysteine and the closing phenylalanine or tryptophan. D genes are given only for firm matches. Expanded clones get a size class; other rows say once, few or many, or leave the size out.

TRBV9	NA	NA	TRBJ2-1	TGTGCCAGCAGCCCTGGGGGGCAGGGGGAATACAATGAGCAGTTCTTC	CASSPGGQGEYNEQFF
TRBV11-3	TRBD2	NA	TRBJ2-1	TGTGCCAGCAGTTTGACTAGCGGGGGGGCCAGTGAGCAGTTCTTC	CASSLTSGGASEQFF
TRBV20-1	NA	once	TRBJ1-1	TGCAGTGCTAGCGCCGGACCCACTGAAGCTTTCTTT	CSASAGPTEAFF
TRBV9	TRBD2	NA	TRBJ2-3	TGTGCCAGCAGCGTAGATCTAGCGGGGTATACGCAGTATTTT	CASSVDLAGYTQYF
TRBV20-1	TRBD1	once	TRBJ2-7	TGCAGTGCTAGAGACCCCAGGGGGCTCGACGAGCAGTACTTC	CSARDPRGLDEQYF
TRBV9	NA	NA	TRBJ1-6	TGTGCCAGCAGCGCCGGGACGGGTGCTCCCCTCCACTTT	CASSAGTGAPLHF
TRBV7-9	TRBD1	NA	TRBJ1-1	TGTGCCAGCAGCCCCCGACAGGGAGCATGGAACACTGAAGCTTTCTTT	CASSPRQGAWNTEAFF
TRBV27	NA	NA	TRBJ2-3	TGTGCCAGCAGTTTATTACCAGGGCGGGCAGATACGCAGTATTTT	CASSLLPGRADTQYF
TRBV4-1	TRBD1	NA	TRBJ2-5	TGCGCCAGCAGCCGGACAGGACTGAGAGAGACCCAGTACTTC	CASSRTGLRETQYF
TRBV30	NA	NA	TRBJ2-5	TGTGCCTGGAGTGGACGGGACTCCCAAGAGACCCAGTACTTC	CAWSGRDSQETQYF
TRBV5-4	NA	NA	TRBJ1-2	TGTGCCAGCACCGTTCTGGGGAACTATGGCTACACCTTC	CASTVLGNYGYTF
TRBV2	NA	NA	TRBJ2-3	TGTGCCAGCAGTGTGAGAGGGGGCACAGATACGCAGTATTTT	CASSVRGGTDTQYF
TRBV29-1	NA	NA	TRBJ2-7	TGCAGCGTTGAAGTCTGGACCTACGAGCAGTACTTC	CSVEVWTYEQYF
TRBV2	TRBD1	NA	TRBJ1-2	TGTGCCAGCAGCTCCCGACTGGGACAGGGACTTGGCTATGGCTACACCTTC	CASSSRLGQGLGYGYTF
TRBV20-1	NA	NA	TRBJ2-7	TGCAGTGCTAGCCAACAGACCCCCCGGGGCCCCAGCGAGCAGTACTTC	CSASQQTPRGPSEQYF
TRBV14	TRBD2	NA	TRBJ2-3	TGTGCCAGCAGCCACCTTGGACTAGCGGGGATCGGGGTCACGCAGTATTTT	CASSHLGLAGIGVTQYF
TRBV3-1	NA	NA	TRBJ1-2	TGTGCCAGCAGCCGGGTACGGACACCGGGGGAGTATGGCTACACCTTC	CASSRVRTPGEYGYTF
TRBV30	NA	NA	TRBJ2-5	TGTGCCTGGAGCAGAGGGGGGGAGACCCAGTACTTC	CAWSRGGETQYF
TRBV6-5	NA	NA	TRBJ1-2	TGTGCCAGCAGTCGAGGACCGATTGGCTACACCTTC	CASSRGPIGYTF
TRBV5-1	NA	NA	TRBJ2-1	TGCGCCAGCAGTTACATAGTCGAGCAGTTCTTC	CASSYIVEQFF
TRBV5-1	NA	NA	TRBJ2-7	TGCGCCAGCAGCTTAGGCCACAACTACGAGCAGTACTTC	CASSLGHNYEQYF
TRBV20-1	NA	once	TRBJ1-6	TGCAGTGCAAACAGGGATACCTATAATTCACCCCTCCACTTT	CSANRDTYNSPLHF
TRBV9	NA	NA	TRBJ2-7	TGTGCCAGCAGCGTAGAACCGGGTCGTTCCTACGAGCAGTACTTC	CASSVEPGRSYEQYF
TRBV13	NA	few	TRBJ1-6	TGTGCCAGCAGCCGGGACAATTCACCCCTCCACTTT	CASSRDNSPLHF
TRBV5-4	NA	once	TRBJ1-2	TGTGCCAGCAGCCATCGTACGATGTGGGGGAAAGGCTACACCTTC	CASSHRTMWGKGYTF
TRBV12-3/TRBV12-4	NA	NA	TRBJ1-1	TGTGCCAGCAGTCCTCAGAACACTGAAGCTTTCTTT	CASSPQNTEAFF
TRBV29-1	TRBD1	NA	TRBJ2-7	TGCAGCGTAGCTACAGGGGGCAGGGGGTACGAGCAGTACTTC	CSVATGGRGYEQYF
TRBV27	NA	NA	TRBJ1-1	TGTGCCAGCAAGACAGGCAACACTGAAGCTTTCTTT	CASKTGNTEAFF
TRBV19	TRBD2	NA	TRBJ2-3	TGTGCCAGTAGTATGGGAGCGGGGAGCACAGATACGCAGTATTTT	CASSMGAGSTDTQYF
TRBV12-3/TRBV12-4	TRBD1	NA	TRBJ1-5	TGTGCCAGCAGTTTCTTGGGGACAGGGGGCGGTCAGCCCCAGCATTTT	CASSFLGTGGGQPQHF
TRBV20-1	NA	NA	TRBJ1-2	TGCAGTGCTAGTTCAGGGGTTGACTATGGCTACACCTTC	CSASSGVDYGYTF
TRBV3-1	TRBD2	NA	TRBJ2-2	TGTGCCAGCAGCCCTAGCGGGGCTAACACCGGGGAGCTGTTTTTT	CASSPSGANTGELFF
TRBV30	NA	NA	TRBJ2-2	TGTGCCTGGAGTGTGGACACCGGGGAGCTGTTTTTT	CAWSVDTGELFF
TRBV12-3/TRBV12-4	NA	NA	TRBJ1-1	TGTGCCAGCAGTTTGGACCACACTGAAGCTTTCTTT	CASSLDHTEAFF
TRBV6-5	NA	NA	TRBJ1-2	TGTGCCAGCAGTGCCTTTCGGGGGCCGGATGGCTACACCTTC	CASSAFRGPDGYTF
TRBV3-1	NA	once	TRBJ1-3	TGTGCCAGCAGCCAAGATATCACAGCTGGAAACACCATATATTTT	CASSQDITAGNTIYF
TRBV30	NA	NA	TRBJ1-3	TGTGCCTGGAGCTCTTGGGGTGGAAACACCATATATTTT	CAWSSWGGNTIYF
TRBV12-3/TRBV12-4	TRBD1	NA	TRBJ1-4	TGTGCCAGCAGTCGACAGGGGTCTAATGAAAAACTGTTTTTT	CASSRQGSNEKLFF
TRBV29-1	NA	NA	TRBJ2-3	TGCAGCACGACAGGCGGGACTAGCACAGATACGCAGTATTTT	CSTTGGTSTDTQYF
TRBV2	TRBD1	NA	TRBJ2-1	TGTGCCCACCGGGACAGGGGGCTCGATGAGCAGTTCTTC	CAHRDRGLDEQFF
TRBV12-3/TRBV12-4	NA	NA	TRBJ1-6	TGTGCCAGCAGTTTCACAGACCGATCACCACCCCTCCACTTT	CASSFTDRSPPLHF
TRBV30	NA	NA	TRBJ1-1	TGTGCCTGGAGTGTTCTCTCAGGGACCACTGAAGCTTTCTTT	CAWSVLSGTTEAFF
TRBV28	NA	NA	TRBJ2-1	TGTGCCAGCAGTGCCGCGGGTTCCAATGAGCAGTTCTTC	CASSAAGSNEQFF
TRBV4-1	NA	NA	TRBJ1-5	TGCGCCAGCAGCCAAGTGGGCAGGGGAACCAATCAGCCCCAGCATTTT	CASSQVGRGTNQPQHF
TRBV19	NA	once	TRBJ2-2	TGTGCCAGTAGTCAGGTCGGGGCCGGGGAGCTGTTTTTT	CASSQVGAGELFF
TRBV20-1	TRBD1	NA	TRBJ2-5	TGCAGTGCTGATCCCGCAGACAGGGGAGTCCAAGAGACCCAGTACTTC	CSADPADRGVQETQYF
TRBV9	NA	NA	TRBJ2-6	TGTGCCAGCAGCGGCCCGTCCCCTCCAGGGGCCAACGTCCTGACTTTC	CASSGPSPPGANVLTF
TRBV13	NA	NA	TRBJ1-2	TGTGCCAGCAGCCCGACATCTAACTATGGCTACACCTTC	CASSPTSNYGYTF
TRBV4-1	NA	NA	TRBJ2-1	TGCGCCAGCAGCCAAGATGGAGGGGCCTGGCAGTTCTTC	CASSQDGGAWQFF
TRBV30	NA	NA	TRBJ1-1	TGTGCCTGGAGAGCCGTGGGGGGTTTGGTTTACACTGAAGCTTTCTTT	CAWRAVGGLVYTEAFF